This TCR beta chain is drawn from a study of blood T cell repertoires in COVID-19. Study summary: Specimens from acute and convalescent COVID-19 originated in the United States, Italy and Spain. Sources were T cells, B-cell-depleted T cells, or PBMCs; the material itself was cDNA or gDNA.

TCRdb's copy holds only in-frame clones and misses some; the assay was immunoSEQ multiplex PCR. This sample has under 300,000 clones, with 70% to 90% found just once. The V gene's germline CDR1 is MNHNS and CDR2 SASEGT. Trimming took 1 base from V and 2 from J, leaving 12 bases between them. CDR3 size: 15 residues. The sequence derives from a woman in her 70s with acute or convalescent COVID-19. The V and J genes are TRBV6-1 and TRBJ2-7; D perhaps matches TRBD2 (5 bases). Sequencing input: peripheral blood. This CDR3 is CASSEVEGFTYEQYF. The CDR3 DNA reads TGTGCCAGCAGTGAAGTCGAGGGTTTTACCTACGAGCAGTACTTC.